This paragraph reports one TCR beta chain. Which antigen it targets is not known. The junction departs from the called germline gene at one end, perhaps through a read error. The data belong to a study of tumor and adjacent non-tumor tissue in lung cancer (dated by TCRdb to 2017 to 2018). About the investigation overall: Of the cohort, 11 to 12 patients had adenocarcinoma, 2 had squamous cell carcinoma and 1 had small cell lung cancer. The 15 or so patients were aged roughly 30 to 85 years, included 10 men and 5 women, and had TNM stage I to III disease. In total, sequencing yielded 95 million to 150 million productive TCRbeta reads, which works out to an average of approximately 4 million reads per sample. The study compared bulk TCRbeta repertoires from lung tumor tissue and matched distant non-tumor lung tissue of around 14 lung cancer patients. A few dozen paired specimens, one tumor and one normal lung sample per patient, were profiled by TCRbeta CDR3 sequencing.

CDR3 length: 16 amino acids, cysteine to phenylalanine. Of the read, only the CDR3 DNA is kept; its 48 bases are in frame from base 1. The CDR1 and CDR2 encoded by the germline V gene (reference sequence) are SGHNT and YYREEE. RNA was extracted from bulk unsorted tissue and checked for quality with a NanoDrop ND-1000 and an Agilent 2100. For the normal lung samples, distant non-tumor tissue was collected more than 3 cm away from the tumor edge. The donors were newly diagnosed lung cancer patients admitted for thoracic surgery in China from August to November 2014 who had not received prior chemotherapy. Patients with previous radiotherapy or chemotherapy, or with another concurrent cancer, were excluded from the study. Pieces of surgical tissue measuring about 1-2.1 cm3 were kept in RNAlater solution and held at -80 degrees C until needed. The library was obtained by multiplex PCR. TCRdb shows the sequencer as Illumina HiSeq 2500. Following protocols modified from ARM-PCR, the researchers constructed TCRbeta libraries through three rounds of nested PCR with primers (Table S4). Before sequencing, PCR products of 200-500 bp were cut from the gel and purified using the QIAquick gel extraction kit. As for the original processing: Trimmomatic was used to clean the reads, FLASH was used to merge the reads into complete CDR3 sequences, and MiTCR was used to assign the reads to V(D)J germline segments. VDJtools was used to compute clonal diversity as the inverse Simpson's index. A read counted as productive if the sequence was in-frame and lacked a premature stop codon. TCRdb applied fastp at Q25 and MiXCR to the public reads, then kept only in-frame beta chains. Duplicate CDR3 protein sequences are folded into a single record with the most common DNA and genes. The V and J calls follow TCRdb's processing rather than the paper's. This sample has approximately 82,000 distinct CDR3 sequences in its table, and over 65% of those were observed once. Around 43% of the sample lies in the top ten.

What the authors observed across the whole study: In normal lung, the top 100 clones accounted for a significantly larger cumulative share of the repertoire than in tumor tissue. TCR diversity (inverse Simpson) was significantly higher in tumor than in normal lung tissue (roughly 430 vs 170, P = 0.0075, Mann-Whitney U test). Because peripheral blood was not sequenced, blood TCRbeta repertoires in the lung cancer patients of the study were not examined. Only about 15 patients were in the cohort, and the authors stated that larger samples and more detailed clinical data are needed. Neither the sequencing platform nor unique molecular identifiers are named or mentioned anywhere in the methods. TCR diversity was significantly higher in younger patients, and higher tumor TCR diversity was associated with shorter overall and disease-free survival.

This TCR was sampled from an older man with non-small cell lung cancer. The material sequenced was distant non-tumor lung tissue. Recombination connected TRBV5-4 to TRBJ2-5; 9 bases in between match TRBD2. This receptor has the CDR3 CVSSLGSGGVWDTQYF. Read as DNA, the sequence is TGTGTCAGCAGTTTGGGTAGCGGGGGTGTGTGGGATACCCAGTACTTC. With the rest looked up from the reference TRBV5-4 and TRBJ2-5 genes rather than sequenced, the full variable domain is ETGVTQSPTHLIKTRGQQVTLRCSSQSGHNTVSWYQQALGQGPQFIFQYYREEENGRGNFPPRFSGLQFPNYSSELNVNALELDDSALYLCVSSLGSGGVWDTQYFGPGTRLLVL.